These 25 T cell receptor beta chains were all obtained from the same sample, sequenced in a study of control samples from healthy donors and cancer patients (dated by TCRdb to about 2020). The method behind the library was the immunoSEQ multiplex PCR assay. Held by TCRdb, this immuneACCESS table contains in-frame sequences only and omits some clones. Under half of the omission traces to an unresolved V gene where checked; the cause of the rest is unknown. The sample has approximately 100,000 clones on record, approximately 90% of them singletons. The ten largest make up about 4.7% of the sample. Sequences were obtained from blood. The receptors originated from a human donor in good health. The donor label of this sample is uncertain.

This clone was detected once. The CDR3 reads CASSLAVTRDKVQETQYF. CDR3 sequence (DNA): TGTGCCAGCAGCTTAGCCGTAACCCGGGACAAAGTGCAAGAGACCCAGTACTTC. The rearrangement joins TRBV11-2 to TRBJ2-5; D possibly corresponds to TRBD1 (6 bases). Germline loops: CDR1 SGHAT, CDR2 FQNNGV. Trimming took 1 base from V and 2 from J, leaving 20 bases between them. The CDR3 totals 18 residues.

The chain links TRBV29-1 to TRBJ1-3; D is uncertain. With 4 bases removed from V and 0 bases from J, the gap between germline ends came to 7 bases. The germline gives CDR1 SQVTM, CDR2 ANQGSEA. The CDR3 extends over 13 amino acids. The CDR3 nucleotides read TGCAGCGTTGGGTTGACCTCTGGAAACACCATATATTTT. Encoded protein: CSVGLTSGNTIYF. The full variable domain, rest sourced from reference TRBV29-1 and TRBJ1-3, is SAVISQKPSRDICQRGTSLTIQCQVDSQVTMMFWYRQQPGQSLTLIATANQGSEATYESGFVIDKFPISRPNLTFSTLTVSNMSPEDSSIYLCSVGLTSGNTIYFGEGSWLTVV.

The chain combines TRBV3-1 (or the pseudogene TRBV3-2) with TRBJ2-3, with D perhaps TRBD1 (5 bases). The CDR3 has 15 amino acids. Germline V lookup: CDR1 LGHDT, CDR2 YNNKEL (reference sequence). V was clipped by 5 bases and J by 2 bases, with 14 bases between them. CDR3 nucleotides: TGTGCCAGCAGCGAATCTGCGGACAACACAGATACGCAGTATTTT. Translation: CASSESADNTDTQYF.

The CDR3 nucleotides are TGTGCCAGCAGCCAATGGCAGAATGACGAGCAGTACTTC. Amino acids: CASSQWQNDEQYF. This chain joins TRBV3-1 (or the pseudogene TRBV3-2) and TRBJ2-7; D gene uncertain. Germline V gene lookup returns CDR1 LGHDT and CDR2 YNNKEL (reference sequence). Trimming removed 2 bases at V and 5 bases at J, with 10 bases between. This CDR3 contains 13 residues.

This rearrangement joins TRBV10-3 to TRBJ2-3; 10 bases align to TRBD1. The length of the CDR3 is 18 residues. Germline CDR1 reads ENHRY; CDR2 reads SYGVKD. Trimming took 6 bases from V and 1 from J; bases not matched to a gene: 13. The CDR3 DNA is TGTGCCATCAGCCGGGACAGGGGCCCTAGTAACGGCACAGATACGCAGTATTTT. It yields the protein CAISRDRGPSNGTDTQYF.

This clone has only a few counts. V usage is TRBV6-1 and J usage is TRBJ2-2, with a possible D match to TRBD2 (5 bases). This CDR3 is built from 14 residues. Germline V gives CDR1 MNHNS, CDR2 SASEGT. Trimming stripped 1 base from V and 6 bases from J, with 9 bases between. The DNA of the CDR3 is TGTGCCAGCAGTGAAGGGCAGGAGGCCGGGGAGCTGTTTTTT. It specifies CASSEGQEAGELFF.

This chain connects TRBV2 to TRBJ1-5, with 9 bases that match TRBD1. Looked up from germline, CDR1 is SNHLY and CDR2 is FYNNEI. The CDR3 is 17 amino acids. V shed 3 bases and J 0 bases; nucleotides not matched to a gene: 6. CDR3 in amino acids: CASSDYWDRDSNQPQHF. The CDR3 bases are TGTGCCAGCAGTGATTATTGGGACAGGGATAGCAATCAGCCCCAGCATTTT.

In this sample, this clone turned up once. The V call is TRBV5-1, the J call TRBJ2-3; D may be TRBD1 (6 bases). This CDR3 region has 13 residues. Per germline, CDR1 SGHRS and CDR2 YFSETQ. The V end lost 2 bases, the J end lost 4 bases, and 8 bases lay between the germline ends. CDR3 DNA: TGCGCCAGCAGCTTCCAGGGGTCAGATACGCAGTATTTT. It specifies CASSFQGSDTQYF. The variable domain in full, completed from reference TRBV5-1 and TRBJ2-3, reads KAGVTQTPRYLIKTRGQQVTLSCSPISGHRSVSWYQQTPGQGLQFLFEYFSETQRNKGNFPGRFSGRQFSNSRSEMNVSTLELGDSALYLCASSFQGSDTQYFGPGTRLTVL.

CDR3 sequence reads: CASSQPQGYEQYF. CDR3 DNA sequence: TGCGCCAGCAGCCAGCCGCAGGGATACGAGCAGTACTTC. This chain connects TRBV4-1 to TRBJ2-7; weak D call: TRBD1 (5 bases). V was clipped by 3 bases and J by 4 bases, with 10 bases between them. The CDR3 is 13 amino acids. Germline assignment: CDR1 MGHRA and CDR2 YSYEKL.

This clone was recorded at least ten times. The J gene is TRBJ1-5, the V gene TRBV9, with D perhaps matching TRBD1 (5 bases). This CDR3 has 14 residues. Germline loops: CDR1 SGDLS, CDR2 YYNGEE. Trimming took off 4 bases at V and 7 bases at J, with 15 bases between the two ends. CDR3 coding DNA: TGTGCCAGCAGCCCCCAGGGTTCTGGACAGCCCCAGCATTTT. Translating it yields CASSPQGSGQPQHF.

The chain employs TRBV19 and TRBJ1-2; perhaps TRBD1 as D (5 bases). The CDR3 contains 16 residues. Germline CDR1 is LNHDA and CDR2 is SQIVND (reference sequence). The V end lost 5 bases, the J end lost 2 bases, and 18 bases lay between the germline ends. CDR3 sequence reads: CASSQFGGGGNYGYTF. As DNA, the CDR3 is TGTGCCAGTAGTCAATTCGGGGGGGGTGGCAACTATGGCTACACCTTC.

This sequence joins TRBV5-1 and TRBJ2-1, with 7 bases aligning to TRBD1. The V gene's germline CDR1 is SGHRS and CDR2 YFSETQ. The CDR3 contains 15 residues. Germline trimming cut 0 bases from V and 3 bases from J; bases unmatched to any gene: 3. Here the CDR3 reads CASSLASGGYNEQFF. As DNA, the CDR3 is TGCGCCAGCAGCTTGGCGTCAGGGGGCTACAATGAGCAGTTCTTC.

The rearrangement uses TRBV28 and TRBJ1-1; D is uncertain. CDR1 is MDHEN and CDR2 is SYDVKM in the germline V gene. The V end was cut by 3 bases, the J end by 8 bases, with 7 bases between. CDR3 length equals 11 residues. CDR3 loop: CASSLAVEAFF. The CDR3 DNA reads as TGTGCCAGCAGTTTGGCTGTCGAAGCTTTCTTT.

This clone was found once. CDR3 bases: TGTGCCATCAGAACGACGGACGGGGACGGAAACACCATATATTTT. Amino acids: CAIRTTDGDGNTIYF. The chain uses TRBV10-3 and TRBJ1-3, with D perhaps TRBD1 (5 bases). The CDR3 has 15 amino acids. V was pared by 6 bases and J by 4 bases, with 16 bases between. Germline V gene sequence: CDR1 ENHRY, CDR2 SYGVKD.

The V gene is TRBV5-6, the J gene TRBJ2-7; 8 bases are a match to TRBD1. The CDR3 length is 16 residues. Germline values: CDR1 SGHDT, CDR2 YYEEEE. V lost 5 bases to trimming and J lost 0 bases; unmatched junction nucleotides: 10. The CDR3 here is CASSQMDRVLSYEQYF. The CDR3 nucleotides are TGTGCCAGCAGTCAGATGGACAGGGTCCTCTCCTACGAGCAGTACTTC.

The rearrangement links TRBV10-2 to TRBJ2-7; D is uncertain. This CDR3 is 12 amino acids long. CDR1 is WSHSY and CDR2 is SAAADI in the germline V gene. The ends were cut back, 3 bases at V and 0 bases at J, with 3 bases in the middle. The CDR3 region has the DNA TGCGCCAGCAGTGATTTCTCCTACGAGCAGTACTTC. Encoded protein: CASSDFSYEQYF.

This clone occurred once. The V and J genes are TRBV6-1 and TRBJ1-5, with D possibly being TRBD1 (6 bases). V lost 2 bases and J 3 bases, leaving 11 bases between the germline ends. CDR3 length: 15 residues. Germline lookup yields CDR1 MNHNS and CDR2 SASEGT. CDR3 DNA sequence: TGTGCCAGCAGTGAAATCGACAGGAACAATCAGCCCCAGCATTTT. It encodes CASSEIDRNNQPQHF.

The chain employs TRBV5-1 and TRBJ1-4; 7 bases fit TRBD1. Looked up from germline, CDR1 is SGHRS and CDR2 is YFSETQ. CDR3 size: 13 residues. The V gene end was trimmed by 4 bases and the J gene end by 8 bases; junction bases not matched to a gene: 5. CDR3 DNA sequence: TGCGCCAGCAGCGACAGGGTTTCCGAAAAACTGTTTTTT. This encodes CASSDRVSEKLFF.

The chain combines TRBV25-1 with TRBJ2-4, with TRBD1 identical over 9 bases. V was clipped by 7 bases and J by 4 bases; unmatched bases: 8. The CDR3 is made up of 15 amino acids. Germline V gene lookup returns CDR1 MGHDK and CDR2 SYGVNS. Written as DNA, the CDR3 is TGTGCCAGCACCACAGGGGGCGCCGGGAAAAACATTCAGTACTTC. Translating gives CASTTGGAGKNIQYF.

The chain uses TRBV5-1 and TRBJ2-3, with D perhaps matching TRBD2 (5 bases). V was clipped by 0 bases and J by 2 bases, with 10 bases between them. This CDR3 has 15 residues. Per germline, CDR1 SGHRS and CDR2 YFSETQ. The chain's CDR3 is CASSLAGKPTDTQYF. For the CDR3, the DNA is TGCGCCAGCAGCTTGGCCGGGAAACCCACAGATACGCAGTATTTT.

This clone was counted a single time. The chain uses TRBV10-2 and TRBJ2-1, with 8 bases aligning to TRBD2. The V gene end was trimmed by 8 bases and the J gene end by 6 bases; junction bases not matched to a gene: 12. Germline lookup yields CDR1 WSHSY and CDR2 SAAADI. The length of the CDR3 is 15 residues. DNA of the CDR3: TGCGCCAGCCTGCTGGGACTAGGGGGTATCAATGAGCAGTTCTTC. This encodes CASLLGLGGINEQFF.

DNA for the CDR3: TGTGCCGGCCAAGACGGTTCTAACTATGGCTACACCTTC. This encodes CAGQDGSNYGYTF. The chain joins TRBV28 to TRBJ1-2, with D uncertain. Germline V gene data show CDR1 as MDHEN and CDR2 as SYDVKM. Trimming took off 11 bases at V and 0 bases at J, with 13 bases between the two ends. The CDR3 has 13 amino acids.

This sequence joins TRBV12-3 or TRBV12-4 and TRBJ1-1; D is ambiguous. This CDR3 has 12 residues. V was shortened by 4 bases and J by 2 bases, with 5 bases between the two germline ends. CDR3 nucleotides: TGTGCCAGCAGTTGGGCAAACACTGAAGCTTTCTTT. Its translation is CASSWANTEAFF.

The chain couples TRBV4-2 to TRBJ2-7; 10 bases map to TRBD2. The CDR3 spans 18 residues. V shed 0 bases and J 6 bases; nucleotides not matched to a gene: 14. Germline V gene sequence: CDR1 LGHNA, CDR2 YNFKEQ. CDR3 nucleotide sequence: TGTGCCAGCAGCCAAGATCTCTTGGGGACTAGCGCGGCCGGCGAGCAGTACTTC. It codes for CASSQDLLGTSAAGEQYF.

The chain is built from TRBV9 and TRBJ1-5; a possible D gene is TRBD1 (5 bases). Germline assignment: CDR1 SGDLS and CDR2 YYNGEE. This CDR3 has 15 amino acids. Trimming removed 3 bases at V and 0 bases at J, with 10 bases between. The CDR3 sequence is CASSAGTDSNQPQHF. The CDR3 DNA reads TGTGCCAGCAGCGCCGGGACGGATAGCAATCAGCCCCAGCATTTT. Variable domain in full (rest from reference TRBV9 and TRBJ1-5): DSGVTQTPKHLITATGQRVTLRCSPRSGDLSVYWYQQSLDQGLQFLIQYYNGEERAKGNILERFSAQQFPDLHSELNLSSLELGDSALYFCASSAGTDSNQPQHFGDGTRLSIL.